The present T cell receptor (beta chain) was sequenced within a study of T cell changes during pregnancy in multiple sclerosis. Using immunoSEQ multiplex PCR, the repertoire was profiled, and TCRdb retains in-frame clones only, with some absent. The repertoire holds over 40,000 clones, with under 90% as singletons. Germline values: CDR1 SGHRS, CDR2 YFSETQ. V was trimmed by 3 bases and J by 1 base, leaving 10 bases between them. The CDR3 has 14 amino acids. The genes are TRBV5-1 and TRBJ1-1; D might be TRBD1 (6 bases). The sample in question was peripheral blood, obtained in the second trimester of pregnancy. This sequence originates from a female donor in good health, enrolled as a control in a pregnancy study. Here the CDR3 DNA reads TGCGCCAGCAGCTATAGGGGGACGAACACTGAAGCTTTCTTT. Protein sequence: CASSYRGTNTEAFF.